These T cell receptor beta chains were read from a single sample in a study of blood T cell repertoires in COVID-19. The assay was immunoSEQ multiplex PCR, and TCRdb's table has in-frame clones only and misses some. The sample holds about 100,000 clones; about 90% are singletons and the top ten take around 7.2%. Sequencing was performed on peripheral blood. The origin of the receptors is a man aged 25-45 years in a cohort sampled during active COVID-19. The conserved cysteine and the conserved F or W are not part of the CDR3 here.

j_call | v_call | cdr3_aa
TRBJ1-1 | TRBV7-2 | ASSRQGYTEAF
TRBJ2-5 | TRBV6-2/TRBV6-3 | ASRYNGDSVGTQY
TRBJ1-2 | TRBV19 | ASSPPEYYGYT
TRBJ1-6 | TRBV30 | AWSLPMGQGAGSPLH
TRBJ2-2 | TRBV19 | ASSSGLSNTGELF
TRBJ1-6 | TRBV19 | ASNAGGQGANSPLH
TRBJ1-4 | TRBV5-1 | ASSINPGQLNEKLF
TRBJ1-1 | TRBV5-5 | ASSFGQGGTEAF
TRBJ1-3 | TRBV7-8 | ASSLGRPGQGASSGNTIY
TRBJ2-3 | TRBV6-1 | ASSDVRRAGDTQY
TRBJ2-7 | TRBV10-2 | ASGRGGRYEQY
TRBJ1-1 | TRBV7-9 | ASSYGGGTEAF
TRBJ2-1 | TRBV9 | ASSVVGGGYNEQF
TRBJ2-2 | TRBV19 | ASSTPTGGTGELF
TRBJ1-6 | TRBV11-1 | ASSLGYGHIAPLH
TRBJ2-7 | TRBV5-1 | ASSLVGPGQGGTYEQY
TRBJ2-5 | TRBV5-1 | ASSSGGATGMVETQY
TRBJ2-5 | TRBV2 | ASRYRGQETQY
TRBJ2-2 | TRBV19 | ASSIDWDRATGELF
TRBJ1-5 | TRBV9 | ASSADWTSRQPQH
TRBJ1-5 | TRBV10-3 | AISEKTGGNQPQH
TRBJ1-2 | TRBV5-1 | ASSLDGLYGYT
TRBJ2-7 | TRBV19 | ASSIDLGHKASYEQY
TRBJ2-7 | TRBV7-6 | ASSPSPPGSYSYEQY
TRBJ1-1 | TRBV7-9 | ASLKDLGSTEAF
TRBJ2-3 | TRBV24-1 | ATSDPSLAPGTDTQY
TRBJ1-5 | TRBV30 | AWSGLGTQPQH
TRBJ2-1 | TRBV21-1 | ASSKPPRAGLGSYNEQF
TRBJ1-2 | TRBV6-5 | ASSYRDGGVYGYT
TRBJ2-1 | TRBV23-1 | ASSQSKRGRTYNEQF
TRBJ2-3 | TRBV5-4 | ASSLPRGGAGGTDTQY
TRBJ2-7 | TRBV6-1 | ASSEFPSGGAYPYEQY
TRBJ2-1 | TRBV6-6 | ASSSWDSSEQF
TRBJ1-5 | TRBV24-1 | ATSEGQLGGNQPQH
TRBJ2-2 | TRBV5-4 | ASSLYTFPTGELF
TRBJ2-5 | TRBV3-1/TRBV3-2 | ASSRRGSGFQETQY
TRBJ2-1 | TRBV6-6 | ASRTRAGGDDEQF
TRBJ2-5 | TRBV5-4 | ASSLGQGPQETQY
TRBJ2-5 | TRBV4-1 | ASSQVTVAGTQY
TRBJ2-7 | TRBV30 | AWSEGDSSYEQY
TRBJ2-5 | TRBV3-1/TRBV3-2 | ASSQERCSVMYQETQY
TRBJ1-1 | TRBV11-3 | ASSLEEDTEAF
TRBJ2-7 | TRBV6-1 | ASSERPLAPPRDRRNEQY
TRBJ2-5 | TRBV5-4 | ASSLADLETQY
TRBJ2-2 | TRBV30 | AWSVMGGATGELF
TRBJ2-3 | TRBV4-1 | ASSPRGMRGTDTQY
TRBJ2-7 | TRBV24-1 | ATSEGGTGYEQY
TRBJ1-2 | TRBV6-1 | ASSEDGRAGFGYT
TRBJ2-6 | TRBV28 | ASSLYTSGGPSGANVLT
TRBJ2-1 | TRBV7-3 | ASSLIPGAYNEQF
TRBJ1-6 | TRBV16 | ASIPGSYNSPLH
TRBJ1-1 | TRBV6-5 | ASSRGGNTEAF
TRBJ2-5 | TRBV12-5 | ASGLGLAGGETQY